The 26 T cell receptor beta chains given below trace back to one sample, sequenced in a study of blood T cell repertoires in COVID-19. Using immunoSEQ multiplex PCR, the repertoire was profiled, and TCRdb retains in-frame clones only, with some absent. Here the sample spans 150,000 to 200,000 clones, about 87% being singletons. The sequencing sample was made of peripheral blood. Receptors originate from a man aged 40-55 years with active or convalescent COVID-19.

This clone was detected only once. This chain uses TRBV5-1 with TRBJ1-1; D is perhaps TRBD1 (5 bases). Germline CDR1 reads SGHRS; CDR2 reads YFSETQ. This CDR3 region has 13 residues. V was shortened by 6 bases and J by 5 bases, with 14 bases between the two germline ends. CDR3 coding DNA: TGCGCCAGCAACATTCGGGGGGGAACTGAAGCTTTCTTT. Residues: CASNIRGGTEAFF.

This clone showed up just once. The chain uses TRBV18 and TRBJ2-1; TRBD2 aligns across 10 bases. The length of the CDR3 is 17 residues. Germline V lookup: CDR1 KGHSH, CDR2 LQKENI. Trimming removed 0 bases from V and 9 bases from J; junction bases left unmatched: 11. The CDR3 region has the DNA TGTGCCAGCTCACCACCGAGCGGGGGGGTTTACAATGGTGAGCAGTTCTTC. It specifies CASSPPSGGVYNGEQFF.

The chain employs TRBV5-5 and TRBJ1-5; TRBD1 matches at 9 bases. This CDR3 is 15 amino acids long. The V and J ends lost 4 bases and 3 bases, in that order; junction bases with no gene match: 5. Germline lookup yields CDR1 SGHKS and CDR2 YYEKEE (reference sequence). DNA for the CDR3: TGTGCCAGCAGCACCGGGACAGGGTACAATCAGCCCCAGCATTTT. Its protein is CASSTGTGYNQPQHF.

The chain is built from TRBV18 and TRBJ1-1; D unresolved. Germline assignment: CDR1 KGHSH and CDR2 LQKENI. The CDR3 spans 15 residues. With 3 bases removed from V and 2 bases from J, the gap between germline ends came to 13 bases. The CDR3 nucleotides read TGTGCCAGCTCACCCCAGGTCGGTAGAAACACTGAAGCTTTCTTT. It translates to CASSPQVGRNTEAFF.

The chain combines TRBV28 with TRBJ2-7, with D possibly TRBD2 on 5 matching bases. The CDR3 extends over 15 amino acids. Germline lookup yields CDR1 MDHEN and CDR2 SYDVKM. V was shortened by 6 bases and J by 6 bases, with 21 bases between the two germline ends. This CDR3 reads CASRNPGKIGFEQYF. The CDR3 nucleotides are TGTGCCAGCAGGAATCCGGGAAAAATAGGATTCGAGCAGTACTTC.

The CDR3 DNA follows: TGTGCCAGTAGTACTTCCTCGGTTCAGCCCCAGCATTTT. Residues: CASSTSSVQPQHF. This chain uses TRBV19 with TRBJ1-5, with unresolved D. The CDR3 contains 13 residues. V shed 4 bases and J shed 6 bases, with 10 bases lying between them. In germline, CDR1 is LNHDA, CDR2 SQIVND (reference sequence).

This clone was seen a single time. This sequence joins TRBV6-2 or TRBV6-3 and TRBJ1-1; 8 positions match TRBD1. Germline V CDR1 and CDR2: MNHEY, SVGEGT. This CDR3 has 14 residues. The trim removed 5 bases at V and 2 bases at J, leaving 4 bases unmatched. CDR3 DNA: TGTGCCAGCAGTACCGACAGGGGAAACACTGAAGCTTTCTTT. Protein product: CASSTDRGNTEAFF.

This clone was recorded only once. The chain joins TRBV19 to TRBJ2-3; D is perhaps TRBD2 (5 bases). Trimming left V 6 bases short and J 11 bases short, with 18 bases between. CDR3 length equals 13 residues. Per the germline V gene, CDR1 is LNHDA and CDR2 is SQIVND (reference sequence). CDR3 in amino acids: CASRAPGDGLQYF. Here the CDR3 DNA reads TGTGCCAGTAGAGCCCCCGGGGATGGTCTGCAGTATTTT.

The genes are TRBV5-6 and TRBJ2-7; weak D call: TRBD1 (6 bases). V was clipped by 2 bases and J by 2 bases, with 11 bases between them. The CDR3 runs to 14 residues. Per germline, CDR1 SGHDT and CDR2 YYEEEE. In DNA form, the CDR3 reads TGTGCCAGCAGCTTTGGCACAGGGACCTACGAGCAGTACTTC. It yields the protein CASSFGTGTYEQYF.

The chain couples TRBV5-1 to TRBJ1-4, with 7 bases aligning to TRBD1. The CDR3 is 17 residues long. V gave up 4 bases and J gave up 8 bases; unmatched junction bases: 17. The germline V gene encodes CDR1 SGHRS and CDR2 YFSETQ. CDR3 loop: CASSAVTGLALTEKLFF. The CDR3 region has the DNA TGCGCCAGCAGCGCGGTGACAGGGTTAGCGCTCACGGAAAAACTGTTTTTT. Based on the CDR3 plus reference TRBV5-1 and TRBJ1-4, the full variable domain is KAGVTQTPRYLIKTRGQQVTLSCSPISGHRSVSWYQQTPGQGLQFLFEYFSETQRNKGNFPGRFSGRQFSNSRSEMNVSTLELGDSALYLCASSAVTGLALTEKLFFGSGTQLSVL.

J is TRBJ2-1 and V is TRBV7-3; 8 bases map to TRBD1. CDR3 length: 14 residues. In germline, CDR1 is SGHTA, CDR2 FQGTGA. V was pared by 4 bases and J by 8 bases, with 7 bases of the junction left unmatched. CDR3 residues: CASSSDRAVDEQFF. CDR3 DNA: TGTGCCAGCAGCTCGGACAGGGCTGTGGATGAGCAGTTCTTC.

The CDR3 DNA reads as TGTGCCAGCGAGGGGGGGAGGGGATACCAGACCCAGTACTTC. Residues: CASEGGRGYQTQYF. The chain is built from TRBV27 and TRBJ2-5; D possibly corresponds to TRBD2 (7 bases). The V gene lost 8 bases and the J gene lost 6 bases, with 19 bases spanning the gap. CDR3 size: 14 residues. Germline CDR1 MNHEY, CDR2 SMNVEV (reference sequence).

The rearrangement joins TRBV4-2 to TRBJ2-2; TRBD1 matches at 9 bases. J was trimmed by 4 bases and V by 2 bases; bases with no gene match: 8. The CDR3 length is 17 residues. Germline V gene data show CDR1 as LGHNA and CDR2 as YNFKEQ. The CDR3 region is CASSQLGQGGSTGELFF. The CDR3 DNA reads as TGTGCCAGCAGCCAACTGGGACAGGGAGGGAGCACCGGGGAGCTGTTTTTT.

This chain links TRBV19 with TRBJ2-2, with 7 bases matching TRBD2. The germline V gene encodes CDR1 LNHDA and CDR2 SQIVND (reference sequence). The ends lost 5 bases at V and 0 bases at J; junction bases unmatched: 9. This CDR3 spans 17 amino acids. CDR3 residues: CASSPGTTVSNTGELFF. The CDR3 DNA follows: TGTGCCAGTAGTCCCGGGACTACCGTTTCGAACACCGGGGAGCTGTTTTTT.

Here the CDR3 DNA reads TGCGCCAGCAGCTCACAACAGGGGAACTATGGCTACACCTTC. Its translation is CASSSQQGNYGYTF. The rearrangement uses TRBV5-1 and TRBJ1-2, with 7 bases that match TRBD1. The V and J ends lost 3 bases and 2 bases, in that order; junction bases with no gene match: 4. This CDR3 has 14 residues. Germline V lookup: CDR1 SGHRS, CDR2 YFSETQ.

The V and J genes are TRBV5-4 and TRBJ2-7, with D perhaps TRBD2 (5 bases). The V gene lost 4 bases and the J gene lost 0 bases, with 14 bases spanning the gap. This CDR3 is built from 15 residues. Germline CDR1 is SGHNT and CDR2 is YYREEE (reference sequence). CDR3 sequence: CASSRETGNSYEQYF. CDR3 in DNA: TGTGCCAGCAGCAGGGAGACGGGCAACTCCTACGAGCAGTACTTC.

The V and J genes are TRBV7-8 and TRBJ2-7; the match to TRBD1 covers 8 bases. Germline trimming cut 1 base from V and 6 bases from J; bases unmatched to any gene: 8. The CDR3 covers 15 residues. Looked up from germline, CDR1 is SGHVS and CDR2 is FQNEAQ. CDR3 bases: TGTGCCAGCAGCTTAGGGGTCAGGGGGCAACCCGAGCAGTACTTC. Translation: CASSLGVRGQPEQYF.

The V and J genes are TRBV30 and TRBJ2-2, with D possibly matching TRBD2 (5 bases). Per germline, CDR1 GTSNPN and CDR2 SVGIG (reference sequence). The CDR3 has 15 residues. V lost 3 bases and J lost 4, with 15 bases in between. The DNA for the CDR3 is TGTGCCTGGAGGGAACCCGCCGGGATCACCGGGGAGCTGTTTTTT. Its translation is CAWREPAGITGELFF.

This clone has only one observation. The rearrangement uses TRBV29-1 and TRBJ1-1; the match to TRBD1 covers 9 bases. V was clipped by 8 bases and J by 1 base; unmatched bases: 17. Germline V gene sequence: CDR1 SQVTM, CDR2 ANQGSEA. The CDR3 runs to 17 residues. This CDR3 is CSPVRGQGPFENTEAFF. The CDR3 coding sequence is TGCAGCCCCGTTAGGGGACAGGGCCCTTTTGAGAACACTGAAGCTTTCTTT.

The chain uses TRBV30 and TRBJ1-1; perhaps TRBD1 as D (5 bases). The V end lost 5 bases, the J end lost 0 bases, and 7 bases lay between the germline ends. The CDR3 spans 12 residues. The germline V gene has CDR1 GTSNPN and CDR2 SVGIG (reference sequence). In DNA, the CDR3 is TGTGCCTGGGACAGCCTGAACACTGAAGCTTTCTTT. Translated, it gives CAWDSLNTEAFF.

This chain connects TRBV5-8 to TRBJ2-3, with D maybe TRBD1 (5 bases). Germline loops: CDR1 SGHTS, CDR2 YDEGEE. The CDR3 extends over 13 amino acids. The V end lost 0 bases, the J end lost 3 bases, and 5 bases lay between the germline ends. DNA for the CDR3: TGTGCCAGCAGCTTGGGACAGACAGATACGCAGTATTTT. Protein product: CASSLGQTDTQYF.

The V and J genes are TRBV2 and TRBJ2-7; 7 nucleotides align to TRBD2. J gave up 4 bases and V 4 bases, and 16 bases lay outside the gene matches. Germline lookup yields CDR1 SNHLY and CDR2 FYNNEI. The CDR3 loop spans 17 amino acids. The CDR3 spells CASSGSPLAGERYEQYF. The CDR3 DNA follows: TGTGCCAGCAGTGGATCTCCCCTGGCGGGGGAAAGGTACGAGCAGTACTTC.

The CDR3 spells CASSMVIRGGKNIQYF. CDR3 bases: TGTGCCAGTAGTATGGTTATCCGGGGTGGCAAAAACATTCAGTACTTC. V gene TRBV19 combines with J gene TRBJ2-4, with D possibly being TRBD2 (5 bases). V was trimmed by 3 bases and J by 3 bases, leaving 15 bases between them. Germline-derived CDR1 and CDR2 are LNHDA and SQIVND (reference sequence). This CDR3 spans 16 amino acids.

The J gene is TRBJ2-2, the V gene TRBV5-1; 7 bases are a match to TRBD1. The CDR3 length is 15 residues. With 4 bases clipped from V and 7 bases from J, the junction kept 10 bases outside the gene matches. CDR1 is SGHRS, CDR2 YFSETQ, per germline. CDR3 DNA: TGCGCCAGCAGCCCCCAGACAGGGAGTGGCGGGGAGCTGTTTTTT. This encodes CASSPQTGSGGELFF. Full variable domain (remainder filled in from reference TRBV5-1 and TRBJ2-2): KAGVTQTPRYLIKTRGQQVTLSCSPISGHRSVSWYQQTPGQGLQFLFEYFSETQRNKGNFPGRFSGRQFSNSRSEMNVSTLELGDSALYLCASSPQTGSGGELFFGEGSRLTVL.

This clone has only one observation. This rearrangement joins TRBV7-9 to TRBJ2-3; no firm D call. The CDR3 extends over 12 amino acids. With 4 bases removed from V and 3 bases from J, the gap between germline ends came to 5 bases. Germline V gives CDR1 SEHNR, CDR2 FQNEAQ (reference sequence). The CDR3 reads CASSSVTDTQYF. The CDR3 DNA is TGTGCCAGCAGCTCAGTTACAGATACGCAGTATTTT.

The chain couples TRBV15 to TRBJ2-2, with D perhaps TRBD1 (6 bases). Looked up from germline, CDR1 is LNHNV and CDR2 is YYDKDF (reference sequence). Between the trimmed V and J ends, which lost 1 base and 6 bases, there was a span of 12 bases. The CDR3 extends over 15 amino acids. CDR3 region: CATSRGTGKAGELFF. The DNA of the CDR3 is TGTGCCACCAGCAGAGGTACAGGGAAGGCCGGGGAGCTGTTTTTT.